This is a list of T cell receptor beta chains from one sample in a study of CD8 T cells in ankylosing spondylitis. MiXCR, applied by TCRdb to the 5' RACE reads, yields one record per CDR3 protein. This table has about 160,000 distinct CDR3 sequences, approximately 20% appearing once. Specimen: blood, either unsorted or a sorted T cell fraction (not recorded which). The receptor set was obtained from a male donor with ankylosing spondylitis or in good health (not recorded which). Both conserved end residues are part of each CDR3. Fields, in order: D gene, clone size, J gene, V gene, CDR3 DNA, CDR3 protein. D genes are given only for firm matches. Expanded clones get a size class; other rows say once, few or many, or leave the size out.

D: NA; size: few; J: TRBJ1-1; V: TRBV5-1; DNA: TGCGCCAGCAGCCCCCTGGGGCGTCCGAACACTGAAGCTTTCTTT; CDR3: CASSPLGRPNTEAFF
D: TRBD1; size: NA; J: TRBJ2-1; V: TRBV29-1; DNA: TGCAGCGTCAGGGACAGGGAGTACAATGAGCAGTTCTTC; CDR3: CSVRDREYNEQFF
D: NA; size: NA; J: TRBJ2-4; V: TRBV10-1; DNA: TGCGCCAGCAGTGAGTCAAAGGGCAGGTGTGAAAACATTCAGTACTTC; CDR3: CASSESKGRCENIQYF
D: NA; size: many; J: TRBJ2-2; V: TRBV5-1; DNA: TGCGCCAGCAGCTGGGACCCCTCGAGCACCGGGGAGCTGTTTTTT; CDR3: CASSWDPSSTGELFF
D: NA; size: NA; J: TRBJ1-4; V: TRBV5-1; DNA: TGCTCCAGCAGCTTGTTACCAGATAATGAAAAACTGTTTTTT; CDR3: CSSSLLPDNEKLFF
D: NA; size: many; J: TRBJ2-3; V: TRBV6-2/TRBV6-3; DNA: TGTGCCAGCAGTTACCCACCTTGGCTCATCACAGATACGCAGTATTTT; CDR3: CASSYPPWLITDTQYF
D: TRBD2; size: NA; J: TRBJ2-7; V: TRBV5-1; DNA: TGCGCCAGCAGCTTTGGGACTAGCGGGAGGCTCTCCTACGAGCAGTACTTC; CDR3: CASSFGTSGRLSYEQYF
D: NA; size: NA; J: TRBJ2-5; V: TRBV18; DNA: TGTGCCAGCTCACCAGGGAGCCAAGAGACCCAGTACTTC; CDR3: CASSPGSQETQYF
D: NA; size: NA; J: TRBJ2-1; V: TRBV5-1; DNA: TGCGCCAGCAGCTTCCGGACGGTACGGAGCTCCTACAATGAGCAGTTCTTC; CDR3: CASSFRTVRSSYNEQFF
D: NA; size: NA; J: TRBJ2-6; V: TRBV2; DNA: TGTGCCAGCAGTGAAGGGTACGCTGGGGCCAACGTCCTGACTTTC; CDR3: CASSEGYAGANVLTF
D: NA; size: many; J: TRBJ1-6; V: TRBV12-3/TRBV12-4; DNA: TGTGCCAGCAGTCTTCACCCCCGGGAGCTCTTGTCACCCCTCCACTTT; CDR3: CASSLHPRELLSPLHF
D: NA; size: many; J: TRBJ2-2; V: TRBV9; DNA: TGTGCCAGCAGCGTAGATTCATCGCCGCGGGTCGGGGAGCTGTTTTTT; CDR3: CASSVDSSPRVGELFF
D: NA; size: many; J: TRBJ1-6; V: TRBV5-1; DNA: TGCGCCAGCAGCTTGGAAGGACCTAATAATTCACCCCTCCACTTT; CDR3: CASSLEGPNNSPLHF
D: TRBD2; size: NA; J: TRBJ2-5; V: TRBV6-5; DNA: TGTGCCAGCAATGCGGGAGGGTTGGAGACCCAGTACTTC; CDR3: CASNAGGLETQYF
D: NA; size: NA; J: TRBJ2-3; V: TRBV9; DNA: TGTGCCAGCAGCGTAGCGACAGACACAGATACGCAGTATTTT; CDR3: CASSVATDTDTQYF
D: NA; size: many; J: TRBJ2-5; V: TRBV7-2; DNA: TGTGCCAGCAGCTTATCGGGGGCTGGGGTAGAGACCCAGTACTTC; CDR3: CASSLSGAGVETQYF
D: TRBD1; size: NA; J: TRBJ1-2; V: TRBV12-3/TRBV12-4; DNA: TGTGCCAGCAGCCGAAGACAGGGAGGCTATGGCTACACCTTC; CDR3: CASSRRQGGYGYTF
D: NA; size: NA; J: TRBJ1-1; V: TRBV5-1; DNA: TGCGCCAGCAGCTTCGGGACCACCCTGAACACTGAAGCTTTCTTT; CDR3: CASSFGTTLNTEAFF
D: NA; size: few; J: TRBJ2-1; V: TRBV12-3/TRBV12-4; DNA: TGTGCCAGCAGTTTCGGTAGCGGAGAGTTCTTC; CDR3: CASSFGSGEFF
D: NA; size: many; J: TRBJ1-6; V: TRBV27; DNA: TGTGCCAGCAGTTTAGGGGGCCGCCGGGATTCACCCCTCCACTTT; CDR3: CASSLGGRRDSPLHF
D: NA; size: many; J: TRBJ1-5; V: TRBV20-1; DNA: TGCAGTGCTAAAGACGGGACTTATAGCAATCAGCCCCAGCATTTT; CDR3: CSAKDGTYSNQPQHF
D: NA; size: NA; J: TRBJ2-1; V: TRBV7-9; DNA: TGTGCCAGCAGCTTATCTGTAACCTTATTCTCCTACAATGAGCATTTCTTC; CDR3: CASSLSVTLFSYNEHFF
D: TRBD2; size: few; J: TRBJ2-7; V: TRBV2; DNA: TGTGCCAGCAGTGAAAGGCTAGCGGGAGTCTACGAGCAGTACTTC; CDR3: CASSERLAGVYEQYF
D: NA; size: few; J: TRBJ1-4; V: TRBV12-3/TRBV12-4; DNA: TGTGCCAGCAGTCAGGGGTATGCAACTAATGAAAAACTGTTTTTT; CDR3: CASSQGYATNEKLFF
D: NA; size: few; J: TRBJ2-3; V: TRBV28; DNA: TGTGCCAGCAGTTTGCCACGGGCGCGCACAGATACGCAGTATTTT; CDR3: CASSLPRARTDTQYF
D: TRBD1; size: many; J: TRBJ1-1; V: TRBV5-1; DNA: TGCGCCAGCAGCATCGGACAGGTCGACACACCTGAAGCTTTCTTT; CDR3: CASSIGQVDTPEAFF
D: NA; size: many; J: TRBJ1-1; V: TRBV20-1; DNA: TGCAGTGCTAGACCCCGAGGACGGAACATGAACACTGAAGCTTTCTTT; CDR3: CSARPRGRNMNTEAFF
D: NA; size: many; J: TRBJ1-6; V: TRBV20-1; DNA: TGCAGTGCTAGACTCCGCGACGATTCACCCCTCCACTTT; CDR3: CSARLRDDSPLHF
D: NA; size: medium-sized; J: TRBJ1-4; V: TRBV29-1; DNA: TGCAGCGTCAAGGGCGGCTCAACTAATGAAAAACTGTTTTTT; CDR3: CSVKGGSTNEKLFF
D: TRBD1; size: NA; J: TRBJ2-3; V: TRBV6-2/TRBV6-3; DNA: TGTGCCAGCAGTTTACAGGGGGACTGGATCACAGATACGCAGTATTTT; CDR3: CASSLQGDWITDTQYF
D: NA; size: many; J: TRBJ1-2; V: TRBV28; DNA: TGTGCCAGCAGTTTGTACCCAGCTAACTATGGCTACACCTTC; CDR3: CASSLYPANYGYTF
D: TRBD2; size: NA; J: TRBJ2-1; V: TRBV10-3; DNA: TGTGCCATCACCGGGGGACTAGCGCTTAACAATGAGCAGTTCTTC; CDR3: CAITGGLALNNEQFF
D: TRBD2; size: many; J: TRBJ2-2; V: TRBV6-1; DNA: TGTGCCAGCAGCCGGGGGACTAGCGCGAACACCGGGGAGCTGTTTTTT; CDR3: CASSRGTSANTGELFF
D: TRBD2; size: many; J: TRBJ2-1; V: TRBV15; DNA: TGTGCCACCAGCACGGGACTAGACCGGGGGCAGTTCTTC; CDR3: CATSTGLDRGQFF
D: NA; size: few; J: TRBJ1-1; V: TRBV10-3; DNA: TGTGCCATCAGTGAGTCCGGGGGCACCGGTGGAGCTTTCTTT; CDR3: CAISESGGTGGAFF
D: NA; size: many; J: TRBJ2-1; V: TRBV15; DNA: TGTGCCACCGAGGACACAGGAGGTTTGAATGAGCAGTTCTTC; CDR3: CATEDTGGLNEQFF
D: NA; size: NA; J: TRBJ2-7; V: TRBV11-2; DNA: TGTGCCAGCAGCTCCGGCAGGGGAGTATCCTACGAGCAGTACTTC; CDR3: CASSSGRGVSYEQYF
D: NA; size: many; J: TRBJ1-6; V: TRBV10-3; DNA: TGTGCCATCAGTCAGGGTAATTCACCCCTCCACTTT; CDR3: CAISQGNSPLHF
D: TRBD1; size: many; J: TRBJ1-1; V: TRBV28; DNA: TGTGCCATAAGCTCGGGACAGGAAGCTTTCTTT; CDR3: CAISSGQEAFF
D: NA; size: few; J: TRBJ2-2; V: TRBV28; DNA: TGTGCCAGCAGCTCCAATACGCCAGGGTCCGGGGAGCTGTTTTTT; CDR3: CASSSNTPGSGELFF
D: TRBD1; size: NA; J: TRBJ2-7; V: TRBV6-1; DNA: TGTGCCAGCAGAACCGGGACAGTGCTGGCCGAGCAGTACTTC; CDR3: CASRTGTVLAEQYF
D: TRBD1; size: few; J: TRBJ2-3; V: TRBV3-1; DNA: TGTGCCAGCAGCCAAAGGGTCAAAACAGGGGGCACGGCGCAGTATTTT; CDR3: CASSQRVKTGGTAQYF
D: NA; size: many; J: TRBJ2-7; V: TRBV2; DNA: TGTGCCAGCAGTGTTCGAAGGGGTTCCTACGAGCAGTACTTC; CDR3: CASSVRRGSYEQYF
D: NA; size: NA; J: TRBJ2-7; V: TRBV13; DNA: TGTGCCAGCAGCCCAGCCGACATCTACTACGCGCAGTACTTC; CDR3: CASSPADIYYAQYF
D: NA; size: many; J: TRBJ1-1; V: TRBV5-1; DNA: TGCGCCAGCAGCTTGGAAGCCAGGGGAGGAGCTGAAGCTTTCTTT; CDR3: CASSLEARGGAEAFF